What follows are 19 T cell receptor beta chains derived from one specimen sequenced in a study of identical twins. TCRdb used MiXCR to reprocess the 5' RACE reads, holding one entry per CDR3 protein. The repertoire has 450,000 to 650,000 distinct CDR3 sequences, 13% to 15% of them found once; the top ten carry about 0.4%. The data were also submitted as part of a second study, on yellow fever vaccine responses in identical twins.

Material for sequencing was CD4+ T cells sorted from blood. These TCRs come from a woman in her late teens or twenties in good health.

The chain recombines TRBV6-1 with TRBJ2-6; D gene unclear. CDR3 length equals 15 residues. CDR1 and CDR2 (germline): MNHNS, SASEGT. Trimming took off 5 bases at V and 0 bases at J, with 8 bases between the two ends. This CDR3 is CASSPKVSGANVLTF. The CDR3 DNA follows: TGTGCCAGCAGTCCTAAAGTCTCTGGGGCCAACGTCCTGACTTTC.

This clonotype has only a few counts. The chain recombines TRBV10-3 with TRBJ1-1; 7 bases fit TRBD1. Germline CDR1 is ENHRY and CDR2 is SYGVKD. After removal of 4 bases from V and 7 bases from J, the junction contained 9 bases not matched to a gene. The CDR3 has 14 residues. CDR3: CAISVGQAGSEAFF. Written as DNA, the CDR3 is TGTGCCATCAGTGTAGGACAGGCTGGAAGTGAAGCTTTCTTT.

Concerning this clonotype: A junction end diverges from the germline sequence, so it may reflect a read error. The rearrangement joins TRBV12-5 to TRBJ2-1; TRBD2 aligns across 8 bases. The CDR3 totals 17 residues. Germline-derived CDR1 and CDR2 are LGHNT and FRNRAP. This CDR3 reads CASGLDLLAAVYNEQSF. Written as DNA, the CDR3 is TGTGCTAGTGGTTTGGACCTACTAGCGGCTGTCTACAATGAGCAGTCCTTC.

In this sample, this clonotype turned up a few times. The DNA of the CDR3 is TGTGCCAGCAGTTTCTTTAGCGGGGAGCTGTTTTTT. Residues: CASSFFSGELFF. V usage is TRBV12-3 or TRBV12-4 and J usage is TRBJ2-2; D gene unclear. V gave up 3 bases and J gave up 7 bases, with 6 bases separating them. There are 12 residues in the CDR3.

V and J are TRBV10-3 and TRBJ1-6; D gene ambiguous. This CDR3 contains 13 residues. Per the germline V gene, CDR1 is ENHRY and CDR2 is SYGVKD. Trimming took 6 bases from V and 11 from J, leaving 14 bases between them. CDR3 in DNA: TGTGCCATCAGGGATAGACTGGAAGCACCCCTCCACTTT. It encodes CAIRDRLEAPLHF.

V is TRBV27 and J is TRBJ2-7; 11 nucleotides agree with TRBD2. V lost 6 bases, J lost 0 bases, and 4 bases stayed unmatched. Germline V gene sequence: CDR1 MNHEY, CDR2 SMNVEV (reference sequence). The CDR3 has 15 amino acids. The CDR3 DNA follows: TGTGCCAGCAGGATTACTAGCGGGAGCTCCTACGAGCAGTACTTC. Translating gives CASRITSGSSYEQYF.

The sample holds a few counts of this clonotype. The V and J genes are TRBV5-1 and TRBJ2-3; 9 nucleotides line up with TRBD2. The CDR3 has 15 amino acids. The J segment lost 6 bases and the V segment lost 1 base, leaving 6 bases of the junction unmatched. CDR1 is SGHRS and CDR2 is YFSETQ in the germline V gene. The CDR3 loop is CASSLPAGGSDTQYF. As DNA, the CDR3 is TGCGCCAGCAGCTTGCCAGCGGGAGGTTCCGATACGCAGTATTTT.

The chain recombines TRBV4-1 with TRBJ2-2; no clear D gene. Per the germline V gene, CDR1 is MGHRA and CDR2 is YSYEKL. The CDR3 consists of 14 residues. V lost 4 bases and J lost 7, with 13 bases in between. This CDR3 reads CASSPAPGLGELFF. As DNA, the CDR3 is TGCGCCAGCAGCCCCGCCCCGGGTCTCGGGGAGCTGTTTTTT.

A few counts support this clonotype. The V and J genes are TRBV29-1 and TRBJ1-5, with D unclear. Germline V gene data show CDR1 as SQVTM and CDR2 as ANQGSEA. The CDR3 runs to 13 residues. The V gene lost 5 bases and the J gene lost 10 bases, with 18 bases spanning the gap. The CDR3 here is CSVLPSARGPQHF. CDR3 sequence (DNA): TGCAGCGTTCTCCCTTCGGCGCGCGGTCCCCAGCATTTT.

This clonotype appeared many times. The chain combines TRBV29-1 with TRBJ2-1; TRBD2 agrees at 11 bases. Germline values: CDR1 SQVTM, CDR2 ANQGSEA. V trimming: 7 bases; J trimming: 7 bases; junction bases outside the gene matches: 9. The CDR3 is 14 residues long. The CDR3 is CSGLAGRNRNEQFF. In DNA form, the CDR3 reads TGCAGCGGACTAGCGGGGAGAAATCGGAATGAGCAGTTCTTC.

Details on this clonotype: This may arise from a read error, as a much more abundant clone is one base away. CDR3 bases: TGTGCCAGCAGCTTAGCGGTGACCACAGATACGCAGTATTTT. It encodes CASSLAVTTDTQYF. The V and J genes are TRBV7-9 and TRBJ2-3, with no clear D. The V gene lost 0 bases and the J gene lost 2 bases, with 6 bases spanning the gap. This CDR3 has 14 residues. Per the germline V gene, CDR1 is SEHNR and CDR2 is FQNEAQ (reference sequence).

This clonotype has only a few counts. The rearrangement uses TRBV20-1 and TRBJ2-7, with 10 bases aligning to TRBD1. Germline V CDR1 and CDR2: DFQATT, SNEGSKA (reference sequence). Losses at the gene ends were 0 bases for V and 3 bases for J; bases not matched to a gene: 5. The CDR3 is 15 residues long. The CDR3 sequence is CSARDPGTGDYEQYF. The CDR3 DNA follows: TGCAGTGCTAGAGATCCCGGGACAGGGGACTACGAGCAGTACTTC.

The chain employs TRBV20-1 and TRBJ1-3; 10 nucleotides align to TRBD1. CDR1 is DFQATT, CDR2 SNEGSKA, per germline (reference sequence). CDR3 length: 16 amino acids. The V gene end was trimmed by 6 bases and the J gene end by 5 bases; junction bases not matched to a gene: 13. The CDR3 coding sequence is TGCAGTGCCCCCGGGACAGGGGTAGGAGACAGAAACACCATATATTTT. It specifies CSAPGTGVGDRNTIYF.

There are a few counts of this clonotype. A much larger clone differs by one base, so this may be a read error. The chain couples TRBV28 to TRBJ2-7, with D hard to call. Looked up from germline, CDR1 is MDHEN and CDR2 is SYDVKM. V was pared by 4 bases and J by 5 bases, with 6 bases between. The CDR3 is 11 residues long. As DNA, the CDR3 is TGTGCCAGCAGTTCCAGGAACGAGCAGTACTTC. It translates to CASSSRNEQYF.

The V gene is TRBV20-1, the J gene TRBJ2-7; tentatively, D is TRBD2 (6 bases). The CDR3 has 14 amino acids. CDR1 and CDR2 from the germline V gene are DFQATT and SNEGSKA (reference sequence). The ends were cut back, 6 bases at V and 3 bases at J, with 18 bases in the middle. CDR3 residues: CSAAPGLSNYEQYF. The CDR3 region has the DNA TGCAGTGCGGCACCGGGACTTTCCAACTACGAGCAGTACTTC.

V gene TRBV29-1 combines with J gene TRBJ2-5, with TRBD2 identical over 8 bases. The CDR3 length is 15 residues. J was trimmed by 5 bases and V by 0 bases; bases with no gene match: 8. Germline V gene data show CDR1 as SQVTM and CDR2 as ANQGSEA. CDR3: CSVEDLGTSSETQYF. The CDR3 nucleotides read TGCAGCGTTGAAGATCTAGGGACTAGTTCTGAGACCCAGTACTTC.

This clonotype was detected only a few times. The gene calls are TRBV3-1 and TRBJ2-2, with 7 nucleotides matching TRBD2. V gave up 1 base and J gave up 5 bases; unmatched junction bases: 19. The CDR3 totals 20 residues. The germline V gene has CDR1 LGHDT and CDR2 YNNKEL (reference sequence). CDR3: CASSQGVRRVGGSGTGELFF. In DNA form, the CDR3 reads TGTGCCAGCAGCCAAGGCGTCCGGAGGGTCGGCGGGAGTGGAACCGGGGAGCTGTTTTTT.

This chain joins TRBV20-1 and TRBJ2-5; TRBD2 aligns across 12 bases. V was pared by 3 bases and J by 5 bases, with 7 bases of the junction left unmatched. The germline V gene encodes CDR1 DFQATT and CDR2 SNEGSKA (reference sequence). The CDR3 contains 15 residues. CDR3 sequence (DNA): TGCAGTGCTAGGACTAGCGGGAGCAAGTTCGAGACCCAGTACTTC. Its protein product is CSARTSGSKFETQYF.

The chain has TRBV14 and TRBJ2-3; D gene ambiguous. Trimming shortened V by 5 bases and J by 3 bases, and 12 bases separated the two germline ends. CDR1 is SGHDN, CDR2 FVKESK, per germline. The CDR3 extends over 14 amino acids. CDR3 sequence reads: CASSASPRTDTQYF. CDR3 nucleotides: TGTGCCAGCAGCGCCTCCCCGAGGACAGATACGCAGTATTTT.